This is a list of T cell receptor beta chains from one sample in a study of identical twins. TCRdb reprocessed the 5' RACE reads with MiXCR, giving one entry per CDR3 protein. The sample has under 800,000 distinct CDR3 sequences; over 20% are singletons. The data were also submitted as part of a second study, on T cells expressing NK-cell markers.

The sample taken for sequencing was PBMCs. These receptors came from a woman under 30 in good health. CDR3s include the opening cysteine and the closing phenylalanine or tryptophan. Fields, in order: D gene, J gene, clone size, V gene, CDR3 protein, CDR3 DNA. A D gene is named only where the DNA matches it firmly. A clone size is listed for some rows: how often the clone was seen (once, few, many), or a class if it is expanded.

d_gene: .
j_gene: TRBJ1-3
abundance: few
v_gene: TRBV12-3/TRBV12-4
CDR3aa: CASRPTSGNTIYF
CDR3nt: TGTGCCAGCAGGCCGACCTCTGGAAACACCATATATTTT

d_gene: .
j_gene: TRBJ2-5
abundance: .
v_gene: TRBV5-1
CDR3aa: CASSPPWTATETQYF
CDR3nt: TGCGCCAGCAGCCCCCCATGGACAGCTACGGAGACCCAGTACTTC

d_gene: TRBD1
j_gene: TRBJ2-7
abundance: few
v_gene: TRBV9
CDR3aa: CATTGGLYEQYF
CDR3nt: TGTGCCACGACAGGGGGCTTATACGAGCAGTACTTC

d_gene: .
j_gene: TRBJ2-5
abundance: .
v_gene: TRBV6-5
CDR3aa: CASSYSMIWRGGPQETQYF
CDR3nt: TGTGCCAGCAGTTACTCGATGATTTGGCGGGGAGGACCACAAGAGACCCAGTACTTC

d_gene: .
j_gene: TRBJ2-3
abundance: once
v_gene: TRBV4-1
CDR3aa: CASSLHGDTQYF
CDR3nt: TGCGCCAGCAGCCTACATGGGGATACGCAGTATTTT

d_gene: .
j_gene: TRBJ2-7
abundance: many
v_gene: TRBV20-1
CDR3aa: CSTITSGEGEQYF
CDR3nt: TGCAGTACCATAACCTCAGGGGAGGGCGAGCAGTACTTC

d_gene: TRBD2
j_gene: TRBJ2-1
abundance: few
v_gene: TRBV7-9
CDR3aa: CASSSRGAGGENEQFF
CDR3nt: TGTGCCAGCAGCTCACGTGGAGCGGGAGGAGAAAATGAGCAGTTCTTC

d_gene: TRBD1
j_gene: TRBJ2-1
abundance: few
v_gene: TRBV12-3/TRBV12-4
CDR3aa: CASSPGTGGIF
CDR3nt: TGTGCCAGCAGTCCCGGGACAGGGGGTATCTTC

d_gene: .
j_gene: TRBJ2-2
abundance: .
v_gene: TRBV27
CDR3aa: CASSALWTSELFF
CDR3nt: TGTGCCAGCAGTGCCCTTTGGACGTCGGAGCTGTTTTTT

d_gene: .
j_gene: TRBJ2-7
abundance: many
v_gene: TRBV20-1
CDR3aa: CSARETGGYEQYF
CDR3nt: TGCAGTGCTAGAGAGACAGGAGGCTACGAGCAGTACTTC

d_gene: TRBD2
j_gene: TRBJ2-7
abundance: .
v_gene: TRBV11-2
CDR3aa: CASSLAGGRSYEQYF
CDR3nt: TGTGCCAGCAGCTTAGCGGGAGGGAGGTCCTACGAGCAGTACTTC

d_gene: .
j_gene: TRBJ2-5
abundance: .
v_gene: TRBV29-1
CDR3aa: CSVGSADQETQYF
CDR3nt: TGCAGCGTGGGGTCAGCGGATCAAGAGACCCAGTACTTC

d_gene: TRBD1
j_gene: TRBJ2-1
abundance: few
v_gene: TRBV5-1
CDR3aa: CASSLAGGQYNEQFF
CDR3nt: TGCGCCAGCAGCTTAGCAGGGGGACAATACAATGAGCAGTTCTTC

d_gene: TRBD2
j_gene: TRBJ2-7
abundance: .
v_gene: TRBV20-1
CDR3aa: CSAKSEGGSSYEQYF
CDR3nt: TGCAGTGCCAAGTCCGAGGGAGGGAGCTCCTACGAGCAGTACTTC

d_gene: TRBD2
j_gene: TRBJ2-1
abundance: .
v_gene: TRBV13
CDR3aa: CASSEREAEQFF
CDR3nt: TGTGCCAGCAGCGAACGGGAGGCTGAGCAGTTCTTC

d_gene: .
j_gene: TRBJ1-1
abundance: few
v_gene: TRBV9
CDR3aa: CASSVSANTEAFF
CDR3nt: TGTGCCAGCAGCGTATCCGCGAACACTGAAGCTTTCTTT

d_gene: .
j_gene: TRBJ1-1
abundance: .
v_gene: TRBV18
CDR3aa: CASSPQRANTEAFF
CDR3nt: TGTGCCAGCTCACCGCAGAGGGCGAACACTGAAGCTTTCTTT

d_gene: .
j_gene: TRBJ2-1
abundance: few
v_gene: TRBV28
CDR3aa: CAPHAVAVASYNEQFF
CDR3nt: TGTGCCCCTCACGCGGTGGCCGTCGCTTCCTACAATGAGCAGTTCTTC

d_gene: TRBD2
j_gene: TRBJ2-1
abundance: .
v_gene: TRBV20-1
CDR3aa: CSATLSASGSYNEQFF
CDR3nt: TGCAGTGCTACTCTTTCGGCTAGCGGCTCCTACAATGAGCAGTTCTTC

d_gene: .
j_gene: TRBJ2-1
abundance: .
v_gene: TRBV2
CDR3aa: CASSAVQVTNEQFF
CDR3nt: TGTGCCAGCAGCGCGGTACAGGTCACAAATGAGCAGTTCTTC

d_gene: .
j_gene: TRBJ2-7
abundance: .
v_gene: TRBV12-3/TRBV12-4
CDR3aa: CASSLLNVGYEQYF
CDR3nt: TGTGCCAGCAGTTTACTCAACGTAGGATACGAGCAGTACTTC

d_gene: .
j_gene: TRBJ2-3
abundance: many
v_gene: TRBV20-1
CDR3aa: CSAGPSTDTQYF
CDR3nt: TGCAGTGCTGGACCCTCCACAGATACGCAGTATTTT

d_gene: .
j_gene: TRBJ1-1
abundance: few
v_gene: TRBV7-2
CDR3aa: CASRPFENTEAFF
CDR3nt: TGTGCCAGCAGGCCCTTCGAAAACACTGAAGCTTTCTTT

d_gene: .
j_gene: TRBJ2-1
abundance: few
v_gene: TRBV5-5
CDR3aa: CASSLEVGQFF
CDR3nt: TGTGCCAGCAGCTTGGAAGTCGGTCAGTTCTTC